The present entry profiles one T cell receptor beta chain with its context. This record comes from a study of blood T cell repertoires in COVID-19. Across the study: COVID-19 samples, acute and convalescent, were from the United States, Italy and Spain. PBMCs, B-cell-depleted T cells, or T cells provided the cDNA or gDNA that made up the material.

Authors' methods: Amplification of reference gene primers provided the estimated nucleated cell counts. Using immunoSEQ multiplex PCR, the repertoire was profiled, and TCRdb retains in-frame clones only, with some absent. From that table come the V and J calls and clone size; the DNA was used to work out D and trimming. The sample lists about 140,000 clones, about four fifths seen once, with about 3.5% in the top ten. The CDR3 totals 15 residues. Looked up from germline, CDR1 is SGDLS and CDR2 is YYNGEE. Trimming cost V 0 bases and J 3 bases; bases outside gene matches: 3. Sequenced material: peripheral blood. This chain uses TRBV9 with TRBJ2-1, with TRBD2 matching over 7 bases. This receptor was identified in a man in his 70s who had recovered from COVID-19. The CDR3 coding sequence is TGTGCCAGCAGCGTAGTGGGCGGGGGCTACAATGAGCAGTTCTTC. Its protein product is CASSVVGGGYNEQFF. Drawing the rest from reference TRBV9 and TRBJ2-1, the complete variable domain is DSGVTQTPKHLITATGQRVTLRCSPRSGDLSVYWYQQSLDQGLQFLIQYYNGEERAKGNILERFSAQQFPDLHSELNLSSLELGDSALYFCASSVVGGGYNEQFFGPGTRLTVL.